Reported below is one T cell receptor (beta chain). The antigen is undetermined. These data belong to a study of monozygotic twins with inflammatory bowel disease. Germline CDR1 MNHNS, CDR2 SASEGT. There are 15 residues in the CDR3. Study-wide results and caveats: On the inverse Simpson index, IBD patients scored lower for TCRbeta diversity than healthy co-twins.

UMIs that had a 6-nucleotide sample barcode were put in using template switching. TCRdb reprocessed the 5' RACE reads and keeps a single row for each CDR3 protein, giving no DNA. The table for this sample gives about 210,000 distinct CDR3 sequences. The rearrangement joins TRBV6-1 to TRBJ2-2; the D gene TCRdb calls, TRBD1, cannot be checked with no DNA. This sequence originates from a human donor with ulcerative colitis or Crohn's disease, or a healthy co-twin of an affected twin (not recorded which). The sequencing input was blood. This CDR3 reads CASSLTDRGTGELFF.